This TCR beta chain was observed in a study of identifying expanded T cells in peripheral blood. Regarding this clone: The antigen is unknown.

Sequenced by immunoSEQ multiplex PCR; TCRdb stores in-frame clones only, minus some. The table lists over 100,000 clones, about nine tenths of them singletons. Points from the study as a whole: Across healthy donors, higher total template counts meant significantly greater two-week count variance. Differentially abundant clones: roughly 1.2 between replicates, 16.4 at approximately two weeks, 19 to 20 at four.

Per germline, CDR1 SGHTA and CDR2 FQGNSA. This CDR3 has 15 amino acids. The germline V and J ends were trimmed by 1 base and 2 bases, with 12 bases remaining between them. This TCR came from a person aged 18 to 75 in good health. The chain employs TRBV7-2 and TRBJ2-7; weak D call: TRBD2 (5 bases). The sequenced sample was blood. This chain's CDR3 is CASSLDSSGAYEQYF. In nucleotides, the CDR3 is TGTGCCAGCAGCTTAGATTCCTCCGGGGCCTACGAGCAGTACTTC.